The 5 T cell receptor beta chains below were found in one sample sequenced in a study of cytotoxic CD8 clonotypes in ibrutinib-treated CLL. Clones were read by immunoSEQ multiplex PCR, and TCRdb kept only the in-frame ones, dropping some. This sample has more than 150,000 clones; about 72% occur once, and the top ten carry around an eighth. The sample in question was PBMCs, obtained after 24 months of ibrutinib treatment. The receptor set was obtained from a human donor with chronic lymphocytic leukemia.

This rearrangement joins TRBV5-1 to TRBJ2-2; 8 bases align to TRBD2. Germline CDR1 reads SGHRS; CDR2 reads YFSETQ. V trimming: 4 bases; J trimming: 0 bases; junction bases outside the gene matches: 5. The CDR3 is 16 residues long. The CDR3 protein is CASSKLAEPNTGELFF. In DNA, the CDR3 is TGCGCCAGCAGCAAACTAGCGGAACCGAACACCGGGGAGCTGTTTTTT.

The chain employs TRBV7-2 and TRBJ1-2; tentative D call: TRBD1 (5 bases). The V end lost 4 bases, the J end lost 3 bases, and 15 bases lay between the germline ends. There are 15 residues in the CDR3. Germline V lookup: CDR1 SGHTA, CDR2 FQGNSA. For the CDR3, the DNA is TGTGCCAGCAGCTCCCTTTGGGGGGACTACTATGGCTACACCTTC. It encodes CASSSLWGDYYGYTF.

The chain has TRBV27 and TRBJ2-3; D is possibly TRBD1 (5 bases). CDR1 and CDR2 from the germline V gene are MNHEY and SMNVEV (reference sequence). V was pared by 5 bases and J by 0 bases, with 12 bases between. The CDR3 is 15 amino acids. The DNA of the CDR3 is TGTGCCAGCAGTAGAACCCGACAGAGCACAGATACGCAGTATTTT. This codes for CASSRTRQSTDTQYF.

This chain joins TRBV7-2 and TRBJ1-1; D unclear. Germline V gene lookup returns CDR1 SGHTA and CDR2 FQGNSA. Trimming stripped 3 bases from V and 4 bases from J, with 9 bases between. The CDR3 spans 13 residues. The CDR3 sequence: CASSFYSSTEAFF. CDR3 nucleotide sequence: TGTGCCAGCAGCTTTTACAGTAGCACTGAAGCTTTCTTT.

This CDR3 reads CASSVLGQGNEKLFF. CDR3 bases: TGCGCCAGCAGCGTACTGGGACAGGGTAATGAAAAACTGTTTTTT. V and J are TRBV5-1 and TRBJ1-4; 9 bases line up with TRBD1. V shed 4 bases, J shed 4 bases, and the junction held 5 bases outside the gene matches. This CDR3 comprises 15 residues. The germline V gene encodes CDR1 SGHRS and CDR2 YFSETQ.